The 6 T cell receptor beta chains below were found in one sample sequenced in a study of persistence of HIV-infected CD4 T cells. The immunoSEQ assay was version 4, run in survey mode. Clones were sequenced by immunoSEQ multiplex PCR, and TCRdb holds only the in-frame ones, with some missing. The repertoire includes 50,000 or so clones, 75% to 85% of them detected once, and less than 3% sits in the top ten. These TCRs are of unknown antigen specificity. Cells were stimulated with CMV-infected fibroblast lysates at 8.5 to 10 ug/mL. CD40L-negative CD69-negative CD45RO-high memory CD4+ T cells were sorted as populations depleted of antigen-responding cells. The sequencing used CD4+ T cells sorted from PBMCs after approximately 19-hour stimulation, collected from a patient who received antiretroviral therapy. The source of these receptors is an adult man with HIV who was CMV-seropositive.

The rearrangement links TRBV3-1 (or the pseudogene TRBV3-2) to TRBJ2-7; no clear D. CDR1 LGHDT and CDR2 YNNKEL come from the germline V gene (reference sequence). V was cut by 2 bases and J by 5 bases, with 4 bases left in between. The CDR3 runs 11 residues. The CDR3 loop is CASSQWNEQYF. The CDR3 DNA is TGTGCCAGCAGCCAATGGAACGAGCAGTACTTC.

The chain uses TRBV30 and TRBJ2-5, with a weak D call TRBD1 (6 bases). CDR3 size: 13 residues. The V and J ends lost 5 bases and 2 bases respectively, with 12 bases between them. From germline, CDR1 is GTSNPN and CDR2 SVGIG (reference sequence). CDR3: CAWSTGYQETQYF. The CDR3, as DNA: TGTGCCTGGTCAACAGGGTATCAAGAGACCCAGTACTTC.

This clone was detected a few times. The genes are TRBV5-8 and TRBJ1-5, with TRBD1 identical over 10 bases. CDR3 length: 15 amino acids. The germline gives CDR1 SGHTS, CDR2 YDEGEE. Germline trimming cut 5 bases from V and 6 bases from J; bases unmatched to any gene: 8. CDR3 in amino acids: CASSPGTGVSQPQHF. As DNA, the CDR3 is TGTGCCAGCAGTCCCGGGACAGGGGTTAGTCAGCCCCAGCATTTT.

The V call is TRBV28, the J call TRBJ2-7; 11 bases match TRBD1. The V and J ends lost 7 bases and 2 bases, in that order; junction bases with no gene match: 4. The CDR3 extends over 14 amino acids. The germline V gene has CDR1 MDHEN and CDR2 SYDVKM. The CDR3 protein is CASTQGQGAYEQYF. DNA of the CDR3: TGTGCCAGCACCCAGGGACAGGGGGCCTACGAGCAGTACTTC.

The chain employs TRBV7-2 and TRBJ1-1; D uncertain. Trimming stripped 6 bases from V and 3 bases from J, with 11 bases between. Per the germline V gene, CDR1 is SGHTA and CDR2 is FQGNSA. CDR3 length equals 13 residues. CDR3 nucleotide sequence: TGTGCCAGCAGGCGGGGTTTTTACACTGAAGCTTTCTTT. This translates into CASRRGFYTEAFF.

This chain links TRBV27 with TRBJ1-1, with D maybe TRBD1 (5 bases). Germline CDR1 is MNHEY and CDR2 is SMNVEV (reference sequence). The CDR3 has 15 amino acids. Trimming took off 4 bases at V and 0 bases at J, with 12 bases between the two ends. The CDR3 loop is CASSSANRMNTEAFF. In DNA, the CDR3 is TGTGCCAGCAGTTCGGCGAACAGGATGAACACTGAAGCTTTCTTT.